This T cell receptor (beta chain) originates from a study of blood T cell repertoires in COVID-19. In the original processing: Quantification of nucleated cells was approximated via reference gene primer amplification. The method was immunoSEQ multiplex PCR; TCRdb's version includes in-frame clones alone and lacks a portion of them. V, J and clone size derive from that table, while D and trimming were established from the DNA sequence. The data show over 150,000 clones, around four fifths seen once. The ends were cut back, 5 bases at V and 4 bases at J, with 14 bases in the middle. The CDR3 is 14 residues long. The germline CDR1 and CDR2 sequences are LNHNV and YYDKDF (reference sequence).

The sample comprised peripheral blood. The sequence was collected from a woman older than 75 with COVID-19, enrolled during active disease. The chain uses TRBV15 and TRBJ1-2, with a tentative D call TRBD1 (5 bases). In DNA form, the CDR3 reads TGTGCCACCAGCGCGCAGGGTCTCGGCTATGGCTACACCTTC. Protein sequence: CATSAQGLGYGYTF.